The 22 T cell receptor beta chains reported below all come from one sample, sequenced in a study of T cell changes during pregnancy in multiple sclerosis. Assay: immunoSEQ multiplex PCR; the TCRdb copy retains only in-frame clones and omits some. The sample comprises 65,000 to 75,000 clones, more than 75% of which are singletons, and roughly 1.4% rests with the top ten. The sequences come from peripheral blood, collected in the third trimester of pregnancy. All receptors come from a female donor in good health, enrolled as a control in a pregnancy study.

Remarks on this clone: Other nucleotide sequences from this sample produce the same CDR3. The J gene is TRBJ2-1, the V gene TRBV7-8; 9 nucleotides align to TRBD1. This CDR3 is built from 15 residues. With V trimmed by 3 bases and J by 1 base, 1 base remained unmatched. Looked up from germline, CDR1 is SGHVS and CDR2 is FQNEAQ. CDR3 in amino acids: CASSLDRGSYNEQFF. The DNA of the CDR3 is TGTGCCAGCAGCTTGGACAGGGGATCCTACAATGAGCAGTTCTTC.

CDR3 in amino acids: CASSFTPTGEQYF. The DNA of the CDR3 is TGTGCCAGCAGCTTCACCCCGACGGGCGAGCAGTACTTC. This sequence joins TRBV9 and TRBJ2-7; D gene unclear. Between the trimmed V and J ends, which lost 4 bases and 6 bases, there was a span of 14 bases. CDR3 length equals 13 residues. Germline CDR1 is SGDLS and CDR2 is YYNGEE.

The chain employs TRBV6-5 and TRBJ1-5; the D is unclear. CDR1 and CDR2 from the germline V gene are MNHEY and SVGAGI. V gave up 2 bases and J gave up 6 bases, with 11 bases separating them. The CDR3 runs 14 residues. CDR3 nucleotide sequence: TGTGCCAGCAGTTACGACCGGGGAGGTCAGCCCCAGCATTTT. This translates into CASSYDRGGQPQHF.

The chain carries TRBV9 and TRBJ1-2; D not resolved. Germline CDR1 SGDLS, CDR2 YYNGEE. CDR3 size: 14 residues. V lost 3 bases, J lost 3 bases, and 12 bases lay in between. Here the CDR3 reads CASSGGWVDYGYTF. The DNA of the CDR3 is TGTGCCAGCAGCGGCGGATGGGTGGACTATGGCTACACCTTC. The complete variable domain, with remaining parts taken from reference TRBV9 and TRBJ1-2, reads DSGVTQTPKHLITATGQRVTLRCSPRSGDLSVYWYQQSLDQGLQFLIQYYNGEERAKGNILERFSAQQFPDLHSELNLSSLELGDSALYFCASSGGWVDYGYTFGSGTRLTVV.

J is TRBJ2-7 and V is TRBV2, with TRBD1 as a possible D gene (6 bases). The germline V gene encodes CDR1 SNHLY and CDR2 FYNNEI. Trimming cost V 2 bases and J 2 bases, with 10 bases left between them. CDR3 length equals 14 residues. In nucleotides, the CDR3 is TGTGCCAGCAGTGAACGGGGACAAGCCTACGAGCAGTACTTC. Translation gives CASSERGQAYEQYF.

V gene TRBV6-1 combines with J gene TRBJ2-5; 7 nucleotides match TRBD2. The junction had 9 bases not matched to a gene; V was cut back by 3 bases and J by 11 bases. The V gene's germline CDR1 is MNHNS and CDR2 SASEGT. This CDR3 region has 13 residues. The CDR3 region has the DNA TGTGCCAGCAGTGATGGGCCGGGGAGGGAGCAGTACTTC. It is translated as CASSDGPGREQYF.

V and J are TRBV6-6 and TRBJ2-3, with TRBD2 matching 9 bases. Trimming cost V 6 bases and J 2 bases; bases outside gene matches: 9. Germline V gene lookup returns CDR1 MNHNY and CDR2 SVGAGI (reference sequence). This CDR3 is built from 16 residues. The CDR3 here is CASSLGTSLNTDTQYF. CDR3 nucleotides: TGTGCCAGCAGCCTCGGGACTAGCCTCAACACAGATACGCAGTATTTT.

The chain couples TRBV9 to TRBJ2-1; 7 nucleotides align to TRBD2. The V gene end was trimmed by 0 bases and the J gene end by 7 bases; junction bases not matched to a gene: 7. Germline lookup yields CDR1 SGDLS and CDR2 YYNGEE. CDR3 size: 15 residues. The CDR3 reads CASSVAGGGLNEQFF. CDR3 coding DNA: TGTGCCAGCAGCGTAGCAGGCGGGGGTTTGAATGAGCAGTTCTTC.

The CDR3 bases are TGTGCCTGGGGATTTAGACAGGGCGGCTTCTATGGCTACACCTTC. The encoded protein is CAWGFRQGGFYGYTF. The chain employs TRBV30 and TRBJ1-2; 7 bases are shared with TRBD1. V gave up 5 bases and J gave up 4 bases; unmatched junction bases: 13. The CDR3 totals 15 residues. Germline V CDR1 and CDR2: GTSNPN, SVGIG (reference sequence).

Comments on this clone: Other DNA sequences of this sample code for an identical CDR3. The chain combines TRBV7-9 with TRBJ1-5, with D possibly TRBD1 on 5 matching bases. This CDR3 region has 14 residues. V gave up 5 bases and J gave up 4 bases, with 12 bases separating them. Germline V gene data show CDR1 as SEHNR and CDR2 as FQNEAQ (reference sequence). The DNA for the CDR3 is TGTGCCAGCAGCCCGCAGGGATCAAATCAGCCCCAGCATTTT. It codes for CASSPQGSNQPQHF.

This chain links TRBV27 with TRBJ1-2; 7 nucleotides line up with TRBD1. With 2 bases clipped from V and 0 bases from J, the junction kept 15 bases outside the gene matches. Germline V CDR1 and CDR2: MNHEY, SMNVEV (reference sequence). The CDR3 extends over 19 amino acids. Here the CDR3 DNA reads TGTGCCAGCAGTTTACGGGCGCGAGGGACAGCGGCTTCTAACTATGGCTACACCTTC. This codes for CASSLRARGTAASNYGYTF.

The chain joins TRBV14 to TRBJ1-1; D call uncertain. Germline lookup yields CDR1 SGHDN and CDR2 FVKESK. This CDR3 has 13 residues. V was shortened by 4 bases and J by 0 bases, with 6 bases between the two germline ends. CDR3 protein: CASSPQMNTEAFF. CDR3 bases: TGTGCCAGCAGCCCCCAGATGAACACTGAAGCTTTCTTT. Full variable domain (missing parts from reference TRBV14 and TRBJ1-1): EAGVTQFPSHSVIEKGQTVTLRCDPISGHDNLYWYRRVMGKEIKFLLHFVKESKQDESGMPNNRFLAERTGGTYSTLKVQPAELEDSGVYFCASSPQMNTEAFFGQGTRLTVV.

This clone was counted between two and nine times. This rearrangement joins TRBV7-2 to TRBJ1-6, with 12 bases fitting TRBD1. The CDR3 has 15 residues. Trimming took 5 bases from V and 11 from J; bases not matched to a gene: 7. CDR1 and CDR2 from the germline V gene are SGHTA and FQGNSA. CDR3 DNA: TGTGCCAGCAGCCAGGGGACAGGGGGCTCGGCACCCCTCCACTTT. It yields the protein CASSQGTGGSAPLHF. Filled out from reference TRBV7-2 and TRBJ1-6, the complete variable domain reads GAGVSQSPSNKVTEKGKDVELRCDPISGHTALYWYRQSLGQGLEFLIYFQGNSAPDKSGLPSDRFSAERTGGSVSTLTIQRTQQEDSAVYLCASSQGTGGSAPLHFGNGTRLTVT.

The chain carries TRBV29-1 and TRBJ2-2, with TRBD1 matching 8 bases. The junction had 7 bases not matched to a gene; V was cut back by 4 bases and J by 9 bases. The CDR3 is 13 residues long. Per the germline V gene, CDR1 is SQVTM and CDR2 is ANQGSEA. The CDR3 loop is CSVVTGGRRELFF. For the CDR3, the DNA is TGCAGCGTTGTCACAGGGGGTAGGAGGGAGCTGTTTTTT.

The V call is TRBV18, the J call TRBJ2-1, with 7 nucleotides matching TRBD1. This CDR3 is 13 amino acids long. The germline V gene has CDR1 KGHSH and CDR2 LQKENI. V was pared by 6 bases and J by 9 bases, with 8 bases of the junction left unmatched. CDR3 DNA sequence: TGTGCCAGCTCGCCCACAGGGGATCGTGAGCAGTTCTTC. Translation: CASSPTGDREQFF. Full variable domain (missing parts from reference TRBV18 and TRBJ2-1): NAGVMQNPRHLVRRRGQEARLRCSPMKGHSHVYWYRQLPEEGLKFMVYLQKENIIDESGMPKERFSAEFPKEGPSILRIQQVVRGDSAAYFCASSPTGDREQFFGPGTRLTVL.

The CDR3 region is CASTGGGANVLTF. In DNA form, the CDR3 reads TGTGCCAGCACCGGGGGTGGGGCCAACGTCCTGACTTTC. This chain connects TRBV2 to TRBJ2-6, with D tentatively TRBD2 (6 bases). Trimming cost V 7 bases and J 3 bases, with 7 bases left between them. The CDR3 runs to 13 residues. The germline V gene encodes CDR1 SNHLY and CDR2 FYNNEI.

This clone was counted once. CDR3 DNA: TGTGCCAGCAGCTTGTGGACAGCTCTCAATGAGCAGTTCTTC. Translation: CASSLWTALNEQFF. J is TRBJ2-1 and V is TRBV5-6, with D possibly being TRBD1 (6 bases). The V and J ends lost 1 base and 6 bases respectively, with 11 bases between them. In germline, CDR1 is SGHDT, CDR2 YYEEEE. The CDR3 has 14 amino acids.

This chain joins TRBV7-2 and TRBJ2-5; the D gene is possibly TRBD2 (6 bases). The V gene's germline CDR1 is SGHTA and CDR2 FQGNSA. This CDR3 comprises 15 residues. V lost 6 bases, J lost 5 bases, and 19 bases lay in between. CDR3 residues: CASRLSGALAETQYF. For the CDR3, the DNA is TGTGCCAGCAGGCTCAGTGGGGCGCTAGCGGAGACCCAGTACTTC.

This clone was recorded only once. The chain has TRBV2 and TRBJ1-6; 9 bases match TRBD1. From germline, CDR1 is SNHLY and CDR2 FYNNEI. This CDR3 comprises 17 residues. The V gene end was trimmed by 4 bases and the J gene end by 5 bases; junction bases not matched to a gene: 9. The CDR3 sequence: CASSGDRDRVHNSPLHF. The DNA of the CDR3 is TGTGCCAGCAGTGGGGACCGGGACAGGGTTCATAATTCACCCCTCCACTTT.

The J gene is TRBJ2-3, the V gene TRBV2; 11 positions agree with TRBD2. The CDR3 has 17 residues. V shed 3 bases, J shed 5 bases, and the junction held 10 bases outside the gene matches. Germline CDR1 and CDR2: SNHLY and FYNNEI. The CDR3 nucleotides read TGTGCCAGCAGTGAGAGAATAGCGGGGGGGAAATTAGATACGCAGTATTTT. Its translation is CASSERIAGGKLDTQYF.

V gene TRBV2 combines with J gene TRBJ1-5, with D unclear. V was cut by 2 bases and J by 4 bases, with 12 bases left in between. This CDR3 contains 15 residues. Germline CDR1 reads SNHLY; CDR2 reads FYNNEI. DNA of the CDR3: TGTGCCAGCAGTGAACTCGGCAGGACTAATCAGCCCCAGCATTTT. Encoded protein: CASSELGRTNQPQHF.

The V call is TRBV7-6, the J call TRBJ1-6; 8 bases are a match to TRBD1. The ends lost 4 bases at V and 10 bases at J; junction bases unmatched: 9. The CDR3 has 15 amino acids. In germline, CDR1 is SGHVS, CDR2 FNYEAQ. The DNA of the CDR3 is TGTGCCAGCAGCTCCGGCGGGACAGGCGAATCACCCCTCCACTTT. It yields the protein CASSSGGTGESPLHF.